These 21 T cell receptor beta chains came from one sample sequenced in a study of blood T cell repertoires in COVID-19. Here immunoSEQ multiplex PCR was the method, and the copy in TCRdb shows in-frame clones only, minus some. Of approximately 100,000 clones listed, around 83% were seen once; the top ten hold 2.1%. Sequencing input: peripheral blood. Receptors were obtained from a human donor in a cohort sampled during active COVID-19.

The J gene is TRBJ2-7, the V gene TRBV10-3; 8 bases agree with TRBD1. Looked up from germline, CDR1 is ENHRY and CDR2 is SYGVKD. Losses at the gene ends were 3 bases for V and 1 base for J; bases not matched to a gene: 5. The CDR3 spans 15 residues. The CDR3 loop is CAISDWTGRSYEQYF. CDR3 DNA sequence: TGTGCCATCAGTGATTGGACAGGGAGGTCCTACGAGCAGTACTTC.

CDR3 amino acids: CSVPSGSRQETQYF. CDR3 nucleotide sequence: TGCAGCGTGCCTAGCGGCTCGAGGCAAGAGACCCAGTACTTC. This sequence joins TRBV29-1 and TRBJ2-5, with 7 bases lining up with TRBD2. This CDR3 comprises 14 residues. With V trimmed by 6 bases and J by 2 bases, 9 bases remained unmatched. Germline V gene lookup returns CDR1 SQVTM and CDR2 ANQGSEA.

The J gene is TRBJ2-7, the V gene TRBV3-1 (or the pseudogene TRBV3-2); 8 bases are shared with TRBD2. Germline values: CDR1 LGHDT, CDR2 YNNKEL (reference sequence). The CDR3 length is 16 residues. Trimming at V came to 4 bases and at J to 2 bases, leaving 10 bases not matched to a gene. The CDR3 spells CASSLGGGRGTYEQYF. For the CDR3, the DNA is TGTGCCAGCAGCCTCGGGGGGGGCAGGGGAACCTACGAGCAGTACTTC.

The chain is built from TRBV3-1 (or the pseudogene TRBV3-2) and TRBJ2-5; 11 bases agree with TRBD2. V shed 0 bases and J 5 bases; nucleotides not matched to a gene: 2. The CDR3 runs to 15 residues. Germline V gene sequence: CDR1 LGHDT, CDR2 YNNKEL (reference sequence). The CDR3 region has the DNA TGTGCCAGCAGCCAAGAGACTAGCGGGAAGGAGACCCAGTACTTC. This translates into CASSQETSGKETQYF.

The chain combines TRBV5-1 with TRBJ2-5; a possible D gene is TRBD1 (6 bases). This CDR3 region has 15 residues. The ends were cut back, 4 bases at V and 2 bases at J, with 15 bases in the middle. The germline V gene has CDR1 SGHRS and CDR2 YFSETQ. CDR3 region: CASSPPKGVQETQYF. CDR3 nucleotides: TGCGCCAGCAGCCCGCCGAAGGGGGTACAAGAGACCCAGTACTTC.

The chain combines TRBV5-1 with TRBJ2-5; D is undetermined. Per germline, CDR1 SGHRS and CDR2 YFSETQ. The CDR3 has 14 amino acids. Trimming removed 0 bases from V and 0 bases from J, with 6 bases in between. CDR3 amino acids: CASSLAPDQETQYF. The CDR3 DNA is TGCGCCAGCAGCTTGGCTCCAGACCAAGAGACCCAGTACTTC.

This clone was found once. V usage is TRBV7-9 and J usage is TRBJ2-3; D perhaps matches TRBD2 (5 bases). Trimming pared 4 bases from V and 3 bases from J, leaving 8 bases between. Germline CDR1 SEHNR, CDR2 FQNEAQ (reference sequence). This CDR3 contains 13 residues. CDR3 DNA: TGTGCCAGCAGCTCCTCGGGGACAGATACGCAGTATTTT. Translating gives CASSSSGTDTQYF.

The CDR3 DNA sequence: TGTGCCTGGAGTGTACCACAGGGAAATCGAAACACTGAAGCTTTCTTT. This gives the protein CAWSVPQGNRNTEAFF. The chain links TRBV30 to TRBJ1-1; perhaps TRBD1 as D (6 bases). Germline V gene data show CDR1 as GTSNPN and CDR2 as SVGIG (reference sequence). V was clipped by 0 bases and J by 2 bases, with 16 bases between them. This CDR3 spans 16 amino acids.

The chain uses TRBV7-6 and TRBJ2-1; 8 positions agree with TRBD1. Germline lookup yields CDR1 SGHVS and CDR2 FNYEAQ. V lost 9 bases to trimming and J lost 3 bases; unmatched junction nucleotides: 4. The CDR3 is made up of 13 amino acids. The CDR3 sequence is CASQGADYNEQFF. The CDR3 DNA sequence: TGTGCCAGTCAGGGGGCTGACTACAATGAGCAGTTCTTC.

V usage is TRBV2 and J usage is TRBJ2-3, with 10 nucleotides matching TRBD1. Looked up from germline, CDR1 is SNHLY and CDR2 is FYNNEI. The CDR3 runs to 15 residues. J was trimmed by 5 bases and V by 6 bases; bases with no gene match: 8. CDR3 loop: CASSSRDRGGDTQYF. The CDR3 nucleotides are TGTGCCAGCAGCAGCCGGGACAGGGGAGGAGATACGCAGTATTTT.

V usage is TRBV27 and J usage is TRBJ1-5; 10 bases are a match to TRBD1. From germline, CDR1 is MNHEY and CDR2 SMNVEV (reference sequence). CDR3 length: 15 amino acids. After removal of 5 bases from V and 5 bases from J, the junction contained 6 bases not matched to a gene. The chain's CDR3 is CASSVSTGGDQPQHF. The DNA for the CDR3 is TGTGCCAGCAGTGTCTCGACAGGGGGCGATCAGCCCCAGCATTTT.

The chain combines TRBV7-2 with TRBJ1-2; TRBD1 might be the D (6 bases). Per the germline V gene, CDR1 is SGHTA and CDR2 is FQGNSA. The ends were cut back, 2 bases at V and 2 bases at J, with 15 bases in the middle. The CDR3 is made up of 16 amino acids. The CDR3 DNA reads as TGTGCCAGCAGCTTACCCACGGACAGAACCAACTATGGCTACACCTTC. Protein sequence: CASSLPTDRTNYGYTF.

This chain links TRBV5-6 with TRBJ2-3; D remains unclear. Germline V gene lookup returns CDR1 SGHDT and CDR2 YYEEEE. The V end was cut by 2 bases, the J end by 1 base, with 5 bases between. The CDR3 covers 13 residues. In DNA, the CDR3 is TGTGCCAGCAGCTTACGAGGCACAGATACGCAGTATTTT. This sequence encodes CASSLRGTDTQYF. Looking up the rest from reference TRBV5-6 and TRBJ2-3 gives the full variable domain: DAGVTQSPTHLIKTRGQQVTLRCSPKSGHDTVSWYQQALGQGPQFIFQYYEEEERQRGNFPDRFSGHQFPNYSSELNVNALLLGDSALYLCASSLRGTDTQYFGPGTRLTVL.

This clone has only a few counts. The chain combines TRBV5-1 with TRBJ2-1; TRBD1 matches 8 bases. This CDR3 comprises 13 residues. Germline lookup yields CDR1 SGHRS and CDR2 YFSETQ. Unmatched junction bases numbered 7, after V lost 4 bases and J lost 10 bases. The CDR3 coding sequence is TGCGCCAGCAGCGAGGGGGACAGGAGAGAGCAGTTCTTC. As protein: CASSEGDRREQFF.

The rearrangement joins TRBV19 to TRBJ2-1; 7 bases map to TRBD1. Trimming removed 6 bases from V and 7 bases from J; junction bases left unmatched: 15. CDR3 size: 16 residues. The germline V gene has CDR1 LNHDA and CDR2 SQIVND (reference sequence). CDR3 loop: CASRRAGGHMFNEQFF. In DNA form, the CDR3 reads TGTGCCAGTAGGAGGGCAGGGGGTCATATGTTTAATGAGCAGTTCTTC.

The chain uses TRBV7-9 and TRBJ1-2, with 12 nucleotides matching TRBD1. The CDR3 loop spans 16 amino acids. Germline V lookup: CDR1 SEHNR, CDR2 FQNEAQ (reference sequence). J gave up 8 bases and V 5 bases, and 12 bases lay outside the gene matches. This CDR3 is CASSPDGTGGAGGYTF. In DNA, the CDR3 is TGTGCCAGCAGCCCTGATGGGACAGGGGGCGCAGGGGGCTACACCTTC.

This chain uses TRBV9 with TRBJ2-7; D gene unclear. The length of the CDR3 is 14 residues. Trimming shortened V by 0 bases and J by 3 bases, and 10 bases separated the two germline ends. The germline V gene encodes CDR1 SGDLS and CDR2 YYNGEE. CDR3 DNA: TGTGCCAGCAGCGTAGCTGTAGGAGACTACGAGCAGTACTTC. Translating it yields CASSVAVGDYEQYF.

The V gene is TRBV21-1, the J gene TRBJ1-3; the DNA was not compared with TRBD1, the D call given in the table. TRBV21-1 is deemed a pseudogene. CDR3 length: 17 amino acids. Here the CDR3 reads CASTEGQGPFSGNTIYF. CDR3 in DNA: TGTGCCAGCACAGAAGGGCAGGGGCCTTTCTCTGGAAACACCATATATTTT.

J is TRBJ1-4 and V is TRBV19, with 8 bases lining up with TRBD1. The germline CDR1 and CDR2 sequences are LNHDA and SQIVND (reference sequence). This CDR3 comprises 16 residues. Trimming removed 4 bases from V and 0 bases from J; junction bases left unmatched: 4. For the CDR3, the DNA is TGTGCCAGTAGTACCGGGACAGGAACAACTAATGAAAAACTGTTTTTT. Its protein is CASSTGTGTTNEKLFF. Based on the CDR3 plus reference TRBV19 and TRBJ1-4, the full variable domain is DGGITQSPKYLFRKEGQNVTLSCEQNLNHDAMYWYRQDPGQGLRLIYYSQIVNDFQKGDIAEGYSVSREKKESFPLTVTSAQKNPTAFYLCASSTGTGTTNEKLFFGSGTQLSVL.

This chain joins TRBV5-6 and TRBJ1-3, with D uncertain. V lost 5 bases and J 1 base, leaving 4 bases between the germline ends. The CDR3 is 12 amino acids. The germline gives CDR1 SGHDT, CDR2 YYEEEE. The CDR3 protein is CASSPSGNTIYF. The DNA of the CDR3 is TGTGCCAGCAGTCCTTCTGGAAACACCATATATTTT.

The rearrangement uses TRBV2 and TRBJ2-2; D might be TRBD2 (5 bases). CDR3 length equals 13 residues. V was trimmed by 6 bases and J by 7 bases, leaving 12 bases between them. Germline CDR1 SNHLY, CDR2 FYNNEI. The CDR3 DNA reads as TGTGCCAGCAGCGAGGGAAGTATCGGGGAGCTGTTTTTT. Translating gives CASSEGSIGELFF.